The clone carrying this TCR beta chain came up many times. Antigen specificity is unknown. This specimen belongs to a study of neurological immune-mediated disorders. Turning to the study itself: Multiple sclerosis patients numbering approximately 34 comprised around 31 relapsing-remitting and 3 secondary progressive patients. General study results and limits: HTLV-1-associated myelopathy ranked highest for TCR clonal expansion and multiple sclerosis lowest, beneath healthy controls.

Time point reported: longitudinal time-point 1 (baseline). Preparation of the unsorted libraries drew on 2 million PBMCs stored at -80 C. V was shortened by 3 bases and J by 2 bases, with 7 bases between the two germline ends. This CDR3 region has 13 residues. With 10-nucleotide random UMIs included, cDNA was synthesized by 5'RACE. TCRdb used MiXCR to reprocess the 5' RACE reads, holding one entry per CDR3 protein. The table shows approximately 37,000 distinct CDR3 sequences, with about 3.3% occurring only once. The sequenced material came from PBMCs. This TCR derives from a woman in her fifties or sixties with multiple sclerosis. The chain uses TRBV12-3 or TRBV12-4 and TRBJ1-1; D gene ambiguous. The CDR3 region is CASSFKINTEAFF. The CDR3 DNA reads TGTGCCAGCAGTTTTAAGATAAACACTGAAGCTTTCTTT.